What follows are 13 T cell receptor beta chains derived from one specimen sequenced in a study of T-cell memory formation after mild COVID-19. TCRdb passed the 5' RACE reads through MiXCR, listing each CDR3 protein once. In the table there are 250,000 to 400,000 distinct CDR3 sequences, roughly 13% of which are singletons. The sample consisted of PBMCs or a T cell subset sorted from them (not recorded which). The receptors were gathered from a man younger than 35 who had mild COVID-19 (a few samples of this study predate the infection). Cell type and time point are not known.

This clonotype was counted only a few times. V and J are TRBV4-1 and TRBJ2-5, with D possibly matching TRBD2 (6 bases). The germline gives CDR1 MGHRA, CDR2 YSYEKL. The CDR3 is 16 residues long. Between the trimmed V and J ends, which lost 4 bases and 4 bases, there was a span of 19 bases. CDR3 amino acids: CASSRGDLTWRETQYF. CDR3 nucleotides: TGCGCCAGCAGCCGCGGGGACCTTACCTGGCGAGAGACCCAGTACTTC.

The chain links TRBV7-2 to TRBJ2-7, with a possible D match to TRBD2 (7 bases). This CDR3 has 15 amino acids. The V gene lost 1 base and the J gene lost 5 bases, with 15 bases spanning the gap. Looked up from germline, CDR1 is SGHTA and CDR2 is FQGNSA. The CDR3 reads CASSLVSGGQHEQYF. As DNA, the CDR3 is TGTGCCAGCAGCTTAGTCTCGGGGGGCCAACACGAGCAGTACTTC.

The rearrangement uses TRBV27 and TRBJ1-1; possibly TRBD1 for D (5 bases). The germline gives CDR1 MNHEY, CDR2 SMNVEV (reference sequence). Between the trimmed V and J ends, which lost 5 bases and 2 bases, there was a span of 12 bases. CDR3 length: 14 amino acids. The CDR3: CASSKQGHNTEAFF. The CDR3 nucleotides read TGTGCCAGCAGTAAGCAGGGTCATAACACTGAAGCTTTCTTT.

This clonotype came up many times. This rearrangement joins TRBV4-3 to TRBJ2-1, with D possibly TRBD1 on 6 matching bases. CDR3 length: 15 residues. CDR1 and CDR2 from the germline V gene are LGHNA and YSLEER. V was pared by 0 bases and J by 3 bases, with 9 bases between. The chain's CDR3 is CASSQDRGFYNEQFF. CDR3 DNA sequence: TGCGCCAGCAGCCAAGACAGGGGATTCTACAATGAGCAGTTCTTC.

The chain couples TRBV5-1 to TRBJ1-4; possible D gene TRBD1, 6 bases. V gave up 0 bases and J gave up 8 bases, with 14 bases separating them. The germline gives CDR1 SGHRS, CDR2 YFSETQ. This CDR3 is 15 amino acids long. DNA of the CDR3: TGCGCCAGCAGCTTGGTACCCGGGGGCGAGGAAAAACTGTTTTTT. As protein: CASSLVPGGEEKLFF.

This clonotype was detected only a few times. V is TRBV4-2 and J is TRBJ1-1; tentative D call: TRBD1 (5 bases). V was pared by 3 bases and J by 7 bases, with 12 bases between. The CDR3 runs 13 residues. The V gene's germline CDR1 is LGHNA and CDR2 YNFKEQ. In DNA form, the CDR3 reads TGTGCCAGCAGCCACAATCGACAGCTTGAAGCTTTCTTT. Amino acids: CASSHNRQLEAFF.

The genes are TRBV2 and TRBJ1-6, with D maybe TRBD1 (5 bases). Germline CDR1 SNHLY, CDR2 FYNNEI. V lost 2 bases and J 6 bases, leaving 17 bases between the germline ends. This CDR3 comprises 17 residues. CDR3 sequence: CASSEPGLSATNSPLHF. The CDR3 DNA reads as TGTGCCAGCAGTGAACCGGGACTTTCCGCGACTAATTCACCCCTCCACTTT.

This clonotype was counted at least ten times. The chain recombines TRBV4-1 with TRBJ2-2, with D perhaps TRBD1 or TRBD2 (5 bases each). Germline V lookup: CDR1 MGHRA, CDR2 YSYEKL. Trimming shortened V by 0 bases and J by 3 bases, and 11 bases separated the two germline ends. The CDR3 loop spans 16 amino acids. CDR3 region: CASSQEGQGDTGELFF. CDR3 coding DNA: TGCGCCAGCAGCCAAGAGGGGCAGGGAGACACCGGGGAGCTGTTTTTT.

This clonotype was picked up a small number of times. This rearrangement joins TRBV27 to TRBJ1-1; D possibly corresponds to TRBD1 (5 bases). Trimming removed 2 bases from V and 0 bases from J, with 10 bases in between. Germline values: CDR1 MNHEY, CDR2 SMNVEV (reference sequence). CDR3 length equals 15 residues. The CDR3 region has the DNA TGTGCCAGCAGTTTAACAGGATGGATGAACACTGAAGCTTTCTTT. As protein: CASSLTGWMNTEAFF.

This chain links TRBV7-9 with TRBJ1-5, with D possibly matching TRBD1 (5 bases). Germline V CDR1 and CDR2: SEHNR, FQNEAQ (reference sequence). V was clipped by 8 bases and J by 5 bases, with 13 bases between them. CDR3 length equals 13 residues. Here the CDR3 DNA reads TGTGCCAGCCAAGGGGTGAGGGATCAGCCCCAGCATTTT. Translated: CASQGVRDQPQHF.

This clonotype was found many times. The chain recombines TRBV7-8 with TRBJ2-1; no firm D call. CDR3 size: 15 residues. Looked up from germline, CDR1 is SGHVS and CDR2 is FQNEAQ. The germline V and J ends were trimmed by 5 bases and 2 bases, with 13 bases remaining between them. CDR3: CASSTDGLPYNEQFF. CDR3 nucleotides: TGTGCCAGCAGCACGGACGGGCTTCCCTACAATGAGCAGTTCTTC. The complete variable domain, with remaining parts taken from reference TRBV7-8 and TRBJ2-1, reads GAGVSQSPRYKVAKRGQDVALRCDPISGHVSLFWYQQALGQGPEFLTYFQNEAQLDKSGLPSDRFFAERPEGSVSTLKIQRTQQEDSAVYLCASSTDGLPYNEQFFGPGTRLTVL.

This clonotype was seen repeatedly, ten times or more. DNA for the CDR3: TGTGCCAGCAGCGTAGACGGAGCTTCAGGGGAGACCCAGTACTTC. Amino acid sequence: CASSVDGASGETQYF. The rearrangement joins TRBV9 to TRBJ2-5; D is possibly TRBD1 (5 bases). The CDR3 is 15 amino acids. V lost 0 bases and J lost 5, with 14 bases in between. CDR1 is SGDLS, CDR2 YYNGEE, per germline.

In this sample, this clonotype turned up many times. The chain is built from TRBV12-3 or TRBV12-4 and TRBJ2-7; no clear D. V shed 2 bases and J shed 0 bases, with 8 bases lying between them. CDR3 length equals 14 residues. The CDR3 is CASSLRPSSYEQYF. The CDR3 region has the DNA TGTGCCAGCAGTTTAAGGCCGAGCTCCTACGAGCAGTACTTC.